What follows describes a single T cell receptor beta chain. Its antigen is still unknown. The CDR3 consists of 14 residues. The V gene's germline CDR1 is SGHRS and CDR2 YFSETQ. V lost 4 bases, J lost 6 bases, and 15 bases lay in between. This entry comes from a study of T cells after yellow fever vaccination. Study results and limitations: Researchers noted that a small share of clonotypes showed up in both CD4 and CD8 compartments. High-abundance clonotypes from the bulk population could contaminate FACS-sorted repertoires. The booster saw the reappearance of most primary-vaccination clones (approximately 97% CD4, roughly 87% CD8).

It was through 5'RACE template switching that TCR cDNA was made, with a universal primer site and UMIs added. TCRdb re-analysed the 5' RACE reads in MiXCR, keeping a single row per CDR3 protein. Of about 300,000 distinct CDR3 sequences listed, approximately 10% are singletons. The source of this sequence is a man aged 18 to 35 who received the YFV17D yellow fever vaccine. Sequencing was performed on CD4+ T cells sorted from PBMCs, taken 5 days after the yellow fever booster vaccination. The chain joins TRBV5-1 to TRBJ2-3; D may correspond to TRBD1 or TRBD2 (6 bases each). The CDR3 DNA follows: TGCGCCAGCAGCGGGCAGGGGAGGATCGATACGCAGTATTTT. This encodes CASSGQGRIDTQYF.